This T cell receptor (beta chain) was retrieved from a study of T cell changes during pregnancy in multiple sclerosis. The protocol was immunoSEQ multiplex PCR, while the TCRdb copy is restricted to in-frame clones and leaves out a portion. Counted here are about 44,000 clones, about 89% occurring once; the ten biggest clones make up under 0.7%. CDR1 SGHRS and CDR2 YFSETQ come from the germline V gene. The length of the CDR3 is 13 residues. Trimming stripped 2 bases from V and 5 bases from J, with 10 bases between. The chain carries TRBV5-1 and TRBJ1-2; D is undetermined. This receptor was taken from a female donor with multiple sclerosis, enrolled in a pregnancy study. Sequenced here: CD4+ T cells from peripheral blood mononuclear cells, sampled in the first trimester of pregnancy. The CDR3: CASSFGEIYGYTF. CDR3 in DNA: TGCGCCAGCAGCTTCGGGGAAATTTATGGCTACACCTTC. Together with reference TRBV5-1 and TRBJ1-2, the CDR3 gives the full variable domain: KAGVTQTPRYLIKTRGQQVTLSCSPISGHRSVSWYQQTPGQGLQFLFEYFSETQRNKGNFPGRFSGRQFSNSRSEMNVSTLELGDSALYLCASSFGEIYGYTFGSGTRLTVV.